Listed below are T cell receptor beta chains from one sample, sequenced in a study of blood T cell repertoires in COVID-19. Sequenced by immunoSEQ multiplex PCR; TCRdb stores in-frame clones only, minus some. The sample lists some 240,000 clones; 88% were seen once. What was sequenced was PBMCs or T cells enriched from blood (not recorded which). The source is a woman aged 40 to 49 who had been exposed to COVID-19. CDR3s leave out the opening cysteine and the closing phenylalanine or tryptophan.

>TRBJ2-3|TRBV5-4
ASSPPGLRTDTQY
>TRBJ2-2|TRBV3-1/TRBV3-2
ASSHPMGSTGELF
>TRBJ1-3|TRBV7-9
ASSPRVGGSGNTIY
>TRBJ1-3|TRBV7-8
ASRSAGNTIY
>TRBJ2-5|TRBV6-2/TRBV6-3
ASSYSIGKGVEETQY
>TRBJ2-1|TRBV7-2
ASSLGAEQF
>TRBJ1-5|TRBV28
ASSSGGVGNQPQH
>TRBJ2-5|TRBV12-3/TRBV12-4
ASTQGGETQY
>TRBJ2-3|TRBV29-1
SVEGSYRADTQY
>TRBJ2-1|TRBV25-1
ASSESGSRSYNEQF
>TRBJ2-3|TRBV15
ATSGTFPTDTQY
>TRBJ2-7|TRBV5-5
ASSSTYEQY
>TRBJ1-3|TRBV18
ASSPFTGESGNTIY
>TRBJ1-2|TRBV19
ASSRSGGSRGGYT
>TRBJ2-3|TRBV28
ASSSPSLDTQY
>TRBJ2-7|TRBV6-2/TRBV6-3
ASSYSFSGGPSSYEQY
>TRBJ2-5|TRBV7-2
ASSLRGPYQETQY
>TRBJ2-1|TRBV3-1/TRBV3-2
ASSHRGTSGRIDEQF
>TRBJ2-5|TRBV5-1
ASSLPGVAGLETQY
>TRBJ1-2|TRBV30
AWSGTGDHR
>TRBJ2-4|TRBV5-8
ASSSPRDKGPNYIQY
>TRBJ1-2|TRBV4-3
ASSYTAGTAYGYT
>TRBJ2-7|TRBV2
ASMKTRTDYYEQY
>TRBJ2-3|TRBV4-3
ASSTRGAGDTQY
>TRBJ2-7|TRBV2
ASSAIGQGGGEQY
>TRBJ2-1|TRBV4-3
ASSQDPTSGGTEF
>TRBJ2-4|TRBV18
ASSEGAPKNIQY
>TRBJ1-6|TRBV11-2
ASSSTGGSSPLH
>TRBJ2-3|TRBV24-1
ATSDPRGGGEYLADTQY
>TRBJ2-1|TRBV7-6
ASSAGLAGYNEQF
>TRBJ2-4|TRBV27
ASNYRILAKNIQY
>TRBJ2-5|TRBV2
ASRSGQETQY
>TRBJ2-1|TRBV28
ASSWPGTSGYNEQF
>TRBJ2-3|TRBV29-1
SVDGQGGDTQY
>TRBJ1-2|TRBV29-1
SVEAQGLYGYT
>TRBJ1-6|TRBV7-9
ASSLAGGGNSPLH
>TRBJ1-1|TRBV27
ASSLKGSTEAF
>TRBJ2-1|TRBV4-1
ASSQDRAWESKQF
>TRBJ1-1|TRBV27
ASSSAGRVRKAF
>TRBJ2-5|TRBV11-3
ASSSRLGRETQY
>TRBJ1-3|TRBV7-2
ASSASTGLSGNTIY
>TRBJ1-4|TRBV12-5
ASGRGNEKLF
>TRBJ1-2|TRBV7-2
ASSSAQELNYGYT
>TRBJ2-5|TRBV7-9
ASSVQQETQY
>TRBJ1-4|TRBV7-9
ASSFGTGGFGEKLF
>TRBJ1-1|TRBV7-8
ASSRDYRDEAF
>TRBJ1-3|TRBV7-8
ASSLQGGRNTIY
>TRBJ2-3|TRBV5-1
ASSLQESRTDTQY
>TRBJ2-1|TRBV30
ACYRLAGLNEQF
>TRBJ1-2|TRBV29-1
SVRQGAADGYT